One sample yielded the 5 T cell receptor beta chains listed below, sequenced in a study of regulatory T cells in long-lasting Graves disease. Noted time point: newly diagnosed GD, antithyroid drugs for less than 3 months. Preparation of the TCR library used RNA extracted from PBMCs. Arm-PCR of CDR3 regions with iRepertoire HTBI primers generated TCR beta libraries. One entry per CDR3 protein, called by TCRdb with MiXCR from the multiplex PCR reads. The data contain roughly 420,000 distinct CDR3 sequences, approximately 15% of them seen just once; the ten biggest clones take up roughly a sixth. In addition, the sample was reused for a study of T cells in Graves' hyperthyroidism and ophthalmopathy.

This sample comprised peripheral blood mononuclear cells (PBMCs), obtained at new diagnosis, from a patient treated with antithyroid drugs. These receptors came from a woman between 50 and 59 years old with Graves disease.

This clonotype appeared many times. The rearrangement links TRBV28 to TRBJ2-1; 11 bases are a match to TRBD2. The germline CDR1 and CDR2 sequences are MDHEN and SYDVKM. The CDR3 spans 14 residues. Trimming cost V 7 bases and J 5 bases; bases outside gene matches: 4. The CDR3 DNA is TGTGCCAGCACAATACTAGCGGGAGACAATGAGCAGTTCTTC. Its protein is CASTILAGDNEQFF.

Regarding this clonotype: This could be a read error, since a much larger clone is one nucleotide away. CDR3: CASNAGPKETQYF. As DNA, the CDR3 is TGTGCCTCGAACGCCGGTCCAAAAGAGACCCAGTACTTC. The V gene is TRBV30, the J gene TRBJ2-1; D unclear. The J call may not be correct, given that the DNA end is closer to TRBJ2-5. The CDR3 sequence is 13 residues long. The germline gives CDR1 GTSNPN, CDR2 SVGIG (reference sequence).

This clonotype has a count of ten or more. The genes are TRBV5-4 and TRBJ2-7; D not certain. Germline V CDR1 and CDR2: SGHNT, YYREEE (reference sequence). V was shortened by 4 bases and J by 3 bases, with 20 bases between the two germline ends. The CDR3 is made up of 16 amino acids. The CDR3 DNA reads TGTGCCAGCAGCCCAGGTGGTCCCACGGCGAACTACGAGCAGTACTTC. It encodes CASSPGGPTANYEQYF.

This clonotype occurred a few times. CDR3 sequence: CASSLATTLPNYGYTF. In DNA form, the CDR3 reads TGTGCCAGCAGCTTAGCGACAACCCTCCCAAACTATGGCTACACCTTC. This rearrangement joins TRBV7-2 to TRBJ1-2, with no clear D. Germline-derived CDR1 and CDR2 are SGHTA and FQGNSA. The V and J ends lost 0 bases and 2 bases respectively, with 13 bases between them. The CDR3 runs 16 residues.

This clonotype came up many times. The chain recombines TRBV11-1 with TRBJ2-5, with 7 bases matching TRBD1. Germline CDR1 is SGHAT and CDR2 is FQDESV (reference sequence). Trimming at V came to 5 bases and at J to 4 bases, leaving 10 bases not matched to a gene. This CDR3 has 15 amino acids. The CDR3 sequence: CASSPRQGGAETQYF. The CDR3, as DNA: TGTGCCAGCAGCCCCAGACAGGGTGGAGCAGAGACCCAGTACTTC.